The source of this T cell receptor beta chain is a study of regulatory T cells in long-lasting Graves disease. Library construction for TCR beta used iRepertoire HTBI primers and Arm-PCR of CDR3 regions. TCRdb re-derived calls from the multiplex PCR reads in MiXCR, one entry per CDR3 protein. The sample includes more than 450,000 distinct CDR3 sequences, 12% of them seen just once. Sample time point: newly diagnosed GD, antithyroid drugs for less than 3 months. The TCR library was made from RNA that had been extracted from PBMCs in TRIzol. Peripheral blood, around 9.7 milliliters per patient, was collected in EDTA tubes. In its sample, this clonotype was seen many times. Its antigen is not identified. Points from the study as a whole: Less diverse TCR repertoires were seen in persistent Graves' patients than in newly diagnosed ones.

Germline CDR1 reads DFQATT; CDR2 reads SNEGSKA (reference sequence). This CDR3 contains 13 residues. The same sample was also used in a study of T cells in Graves' hyperthyroidism and ophthalmopathy. That paper notes: First-round RT-PCR with HTBI primers amplified the TCR CDR3 region. The blood repertoire included most of the expanded thyroid clonotypes above 0.001.

The receptor's source is a woman in her thirties with Graves disease. The starting material was peripheral blood mononuclear cells (PBMCs), obtained at new diagnosis, from a patient treated with antithyroid drugs. This chain connects TRBV20-1 to TRBJ2-1, with a weak D call TRBD1 (6 bases). The chain's CDR3 is CSMPDRTYNEQFF. The CDR3 DNA follows: TGCAGCATGCCGGACAGAACCTACAATGAGCAGTTCTTC.